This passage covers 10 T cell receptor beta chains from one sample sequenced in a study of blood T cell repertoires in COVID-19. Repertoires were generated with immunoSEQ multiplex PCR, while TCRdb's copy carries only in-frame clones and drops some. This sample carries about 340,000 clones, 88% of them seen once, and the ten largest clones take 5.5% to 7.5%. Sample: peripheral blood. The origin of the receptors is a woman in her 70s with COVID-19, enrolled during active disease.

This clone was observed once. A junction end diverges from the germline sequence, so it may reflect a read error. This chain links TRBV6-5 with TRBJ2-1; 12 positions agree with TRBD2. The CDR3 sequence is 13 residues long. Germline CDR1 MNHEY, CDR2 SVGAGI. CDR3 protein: CAGRLAGVNEQFF. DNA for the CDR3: TGTGCCGGCAGACTAGCGGGGGTCAATGAGCAGTTCTTC.

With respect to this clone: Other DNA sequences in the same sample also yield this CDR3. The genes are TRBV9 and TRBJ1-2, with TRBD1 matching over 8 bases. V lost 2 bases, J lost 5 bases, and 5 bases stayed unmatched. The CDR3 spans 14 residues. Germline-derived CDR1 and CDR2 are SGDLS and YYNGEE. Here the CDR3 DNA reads TGTGCCAGCAGCGTGGGCACAGGGGGTTATGGCTACACCTTC. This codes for CASSVGTGGYGYTF.

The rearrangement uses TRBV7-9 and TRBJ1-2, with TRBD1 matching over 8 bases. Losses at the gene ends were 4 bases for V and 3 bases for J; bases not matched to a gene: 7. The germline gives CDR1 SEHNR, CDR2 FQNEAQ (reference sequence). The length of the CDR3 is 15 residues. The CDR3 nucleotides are TGTGCCAGCAGCTCATCAGGGGGCTGGTACTATGGCTACACCTTC. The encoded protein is CASSSSGGWYYGYTF.

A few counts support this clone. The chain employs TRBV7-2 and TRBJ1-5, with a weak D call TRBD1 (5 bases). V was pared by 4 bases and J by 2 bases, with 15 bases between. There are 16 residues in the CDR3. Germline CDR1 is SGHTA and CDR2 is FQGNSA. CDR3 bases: TGTGCCAGCAGCTCTCGGATAGCAGGGCGCAATCAGCCCCAGCATTTT. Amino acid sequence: CASSSRIAGRNQPQHF.

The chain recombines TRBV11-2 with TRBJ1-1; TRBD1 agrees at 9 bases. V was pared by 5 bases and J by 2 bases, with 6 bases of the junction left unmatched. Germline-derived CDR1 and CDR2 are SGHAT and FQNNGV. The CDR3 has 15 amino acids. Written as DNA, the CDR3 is TGTGCCAGCAGCCGAACAGGGGGCGTAAACACTGAAGCTTTCTTT. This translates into CASSRTGGVNTEAFF.

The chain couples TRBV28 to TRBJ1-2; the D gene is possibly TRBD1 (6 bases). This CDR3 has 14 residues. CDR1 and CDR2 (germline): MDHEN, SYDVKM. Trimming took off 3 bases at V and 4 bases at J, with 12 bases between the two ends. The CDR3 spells CASSLTDRFYGYTF. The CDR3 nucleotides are TGTGCCAGCAGTTTGACCGACAGGTTCTATGGCTACACCTTC.

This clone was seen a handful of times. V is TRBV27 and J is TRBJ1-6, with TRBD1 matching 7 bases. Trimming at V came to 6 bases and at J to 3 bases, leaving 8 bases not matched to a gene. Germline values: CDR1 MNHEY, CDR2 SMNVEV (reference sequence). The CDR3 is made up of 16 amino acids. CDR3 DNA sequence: TGTGCCAGCAGAAACGAGGCAGGGGGCTATAATTCACCCCTCCACTTT. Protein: CASRNEAGGYNSPLHF.

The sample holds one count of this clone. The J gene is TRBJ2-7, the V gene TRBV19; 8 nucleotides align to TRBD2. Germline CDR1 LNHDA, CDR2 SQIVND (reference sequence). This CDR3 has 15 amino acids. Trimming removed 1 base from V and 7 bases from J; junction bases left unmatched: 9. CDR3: CASSIGSSGAMEQYF. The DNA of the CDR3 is TGTGCCAGTAGTATAGGGAGTAGCGGGGCGATGGAGCAGTACTTC.

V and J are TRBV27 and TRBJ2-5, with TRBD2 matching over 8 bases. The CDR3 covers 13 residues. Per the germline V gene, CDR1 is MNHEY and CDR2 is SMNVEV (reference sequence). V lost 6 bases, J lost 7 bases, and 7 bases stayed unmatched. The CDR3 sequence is CASSGGARVTQYF. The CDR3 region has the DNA TGTGCCAGCAGCGGGGGGGCAAGGGTGACCCAGTACTTC.

Here the CDR3 reads CAWSPIAGGPATQYF. The CDR3 bases are TGTGCCTGGAGCCCAATAGCGGGGGGGCCGGCTACGCAGTATTTT. The rearrangement links TRBV30 to TRBJ2-3; 11 nucleotides align to TRBD2. The CDR3 totals 15 residues. V shed 3 bases, J shed 8 bases, and the junction held 10 bases outside the gene matches. The germline CDR1 and CDR2 sequences are GTSNPN and SVGIG (reference sequence).